This entry features one T cell receptor beta chain sequence. The second PCR ran roughly 7 to 11 cycles with a sample-barcoded 5' primer and J-beta primers. Via MiXCR, TCRdb re-called the 5' RACE reads, giving one row per CDR3 protein. This table holds 1.2 million to 1.5 million distinct CDR3 sequences, 42% found once. These data are taken from a study of blood T cells in healthy people across ages. The V segment lost 5 bases and the J segment 3 bases; nucleotides outside the gene matches: 4. The V gene's germline CDR1 is LNHNV and CDR2 YYDKDF (reference sequence). The CDR3 is 14 residues long. V usage is TRBV15 and J usage is TRBJ2-7, with 10 bases identical to TRBD1. This TCR derives from a woman aged 18-29 years in good health. What was sequenced was blood. The CDR3 spells CATSPRDRGYEQYF. The CDR3 DNA reads TGTGCCACCAGCCCGAGGGACAGGGGCTACGAGCAGTACTTC. Looking up the rest from reference TRBV15 and TRBJ2-7 gives the full variable domain: DAMVIQNPRYQVTQFGKPVTLSCSQTLNHNVMYWYQQKSSQAPKLLFHYYDKDFNNEADTPDNFQSRRPNTSFCFLDIRSPGLGDTAMYLCATSPRDRGYEQYFGPGTRLTVT.